This T cell receptor beta chain is from a study of post-analysis software for immune sequencing data. Overall study: Recorded disease courses covered relapsing-remitting, secondary progressive and progressive-relapsing multiple sclerosis. Some patients had no subtype annotation.

Points on this clonotype: Antigen: not known.

Findings of the study overall: Batch-mates among the samples co-clustered strongly by F measure. There were four or five TRBV segments more frequent in patients than controls, and TRBV5-6, TRBV5-1 and TRBV20-1 were among them. There was significantly lower normalized Chao1 diversity in multiple sclerosis patients than in controls.

CDR1 and CDR2 (germline): MNHNS, SASEGT. The CDR3 has 17 residues. The V gene lost 0 bases and the J gene lost 7 bases, with 19 bases spanning the gap. Every TCR beta cDNA library bore unique molecular identifiers. MiXCR, applied by TCRdb to the PCR reads, yields one record per CDR3 protein. The sample has about 160,000 distinct CDR3 sequences; under 40% are singletons. Here the sequenced sample was blood, taken after autologous hematopoietic stem cell transplantation. The chain employs TRBV6-1 and TRBJ1-5; a possible D gene is TRBD1 (5 bases). The receptor comes from a girl between 10 and 17 years old with multiple sclerosis. In nucleotides, the CDR3 is TGTGCCAGCAGTGAAGCGCGATCCTCAGGGTTAATACAGCCCCAGCATTTT. The encoded protein is CASSEARSSGLIQPQHF.